This TCR beta chain is drawn from a study of T-cell memory formation after mild COVID-19. Study-wide findings and caveats: Mainly in CM and EM were contracting CD4+ clones; CD8+ were in EMRA. Pre-infection memory showed some responding clones, and this suggested that cross-reactive memory joined. Nothing showed for sure that second-wave clones peaking on day 37 were SARS-CoV-2 specific.

A word on this clonotype: The antigen is not known.

5'RACE primed at constant segments yielded TCR alpha and TCR beta cDNA libraries bearing sample barcodes and UMIs. TCRdb re-analysed the 5' RACE reads in MiXCR, keeping a single row per CDR3 protein. The sample shows about 400,000 distinct CDR3 sequences, over 15% of them seen only once. V dropped 5 bases and J dropped 1; count of bases not matched to a gene: 4. The CDR3 covers 15 residues. The germline CDR1 and CDR2 sequences are SGHVS and FNYEAQ. The genes are TRBV7-6 and TRBJ2-3; 9 bases match TRBD1. Source material: PBMCs or a T cell subset sorted from them (not recorded which). The clonotype was recovered from a man between 18 and 35 years old who had mild COVID-19 (a few samples of this study predate the infection). Cell type and time point are not known. The CDR3 nucleotides are TGTGCCAGCAGCCGGACAGGGGTCCGCACAGATACGCAGTATTTT. Its protein product is CASSRTGVRTDTQYF.